A single T cell receptor (beta chain) is shown here with its context. As yet, its antigen is unknown. Each donor supplied roughly 9.1 milliliters of peripheral blood. This specimen comes from a study of blood T cells in healthy people across ages. V lost 1 base to trimming and J lost 11 bases; unmatched junction nucleotides: 11. The CDR3 spans 15 residues. Germline V gene data show CDR1 as SEHNR and CDR2 as FQNEAQ (reference sequence). Study-wide results and limits: Relative to aged donors, long-lived donors carried more naive CD4+ cells and displayed higher diversity. Per million T cells, the diversity of TCR beta decreased roughly linearly as age advanced. A strong correlation was seen between TCR beta diversity and naive T cell percentage.

The authors ran a second PCR of roughly 6 to 12 cycles using a sample-barcoded 5' primer and a J-beta primer mix. TCRdb re-analysed the 5' RACE reads in MiXCR, keeping a single row per CDR3 protein. There are over a million distinct CDR3 sequences in the sample; 55% to 75% occur only once, and over 5.5% lies in the top ten. The chain joins TRBV7-9 to TRBJ2-5; TRBD2 agrees at 9 bases. The sample was blood. The sequence was collected from a man aged 18 to 35 in good health. This CDR3 reads CASSLERTSANEQYF. The CDR3 region has the DNA TGTGCCAGCAGCTTAGAGCGGACTAGCGCCAATGAGCAGTACTTC.